The rows below give T cell receptor beta chains drawn from one sample of a study of a mutant IDH1 vaccine in newly diagnosed glioma. No antigens are known for them. Sequenced by immunoSEQ multiplex PCR; TCRdb stores in-frame clones only, minus some. The table includes over 45,000 clones, about three quarters detected once. Material: PBMCs, obtained from a glioma patient whose treatment included an IDH1 peptide vaccine. All receptors come from a man in his forties or fifties with glioma. Each CDR3 is given with its conserved first and last residue. A D gene is named only where the DNA matches it firmly. Rows give clone size only sometimes, using once, few, many, or a class for an expanded clone.

J: TRBJ2-1; V: TRBV19; size: NA; D: TRBD2; CDR3: CASSMTSGVYNEQFF; DNA: TGTGCCAGTAGTATGACTAGCGGGGTCTACAATGAGCAGTTCTTC
J: TRBJ2-1; V: TRBV4-1; size: NA; D: TRBD2; CDR3: CASSKGASGGSYNEQFF; DNA: TGCGCCAGCAGCAAAGGGGCTAGCGGGGGCTCCTACAATGAGCAGTTCTTC
J: TRBJ2-1; V: TRBV5-1; size: NA; D: TRBD2; CDR3: CASSLSSGSFDEQFF; DNA: TGCGCCAGCAGCTTGTCCAGCGGGAGTTTCGATGAGCAGTTCTTC
J: TRBJ2-2; V: TRBV2; size: NA; D: NA; CDR3: CASSASAGTGELFF; DNA: TGTGCCAGCAGTGCGAGCGCGGGGACCGGGGAGCTGTTTTTT
J: TRBJ2-7; V: TRBV27; size: NA; D: TRBD2; CDR3: CASSDHSGTGYEQYF; DNA: TGTGCCAGCAGCGACCATAGCGGGACCGGATACGAGCAGTACTTC
J: TRBJ2-1; V: TRBV19; size: NA; D: NA; CDR3: CASSVWNEQFF; DNA: TGTGCCAGTAGTGTGTGGAATGAGCAGTTCTTC
J: TRBJ2-5; V: TRBV4-1; size: once; D: NA; CDR3: CASSQDISGLGETQYF; DNA: TGCGCCAGCAGCCAAGATATCAGCGGGTTGGGAGAGACCCAGTACTTC
J: TRBJ2-1; V: TRBV2; size: NA; D: NA; CDR3: CASLGGGEQFF; DNA: TGTGCCAGCCTAGGGGGGGGTGAGCAGTTCTTC
J: TRBJ1-5; V: TRBV15; size: NA; D: TRBD1; CDR3: CATSRSGTGQPQHF; DNA: TGTGCCACCAGCAGATCGGGGACAGGTCAGCCCCAGCATTTT
J: TRBJ2-1; V: TRBV9; size: NA; D: NA; CDR3: CASSAQTDNEQFF; DNA: TGTGCCAGCAGCGCCCAGACGGACAATGAGCAGTTCTTC
J: TRBJ2-7; V: TRBV5-1; size: few; D: NA; CDR3: CASSLGDVAYEQYF; DNA: TGCGCCAGCAGCTTGGGGGACGTAGCCTACGAGCAGTACTTC
J: TRBJ1-1; V: TRBV27; size: NA; D: NA; CDR3: CASSFGGPNTEAFF; DNA: TGTGCCAGCAGTTTCGGGGGGCCGAACACTGAAGCTTTCTTT